This T cell receptor beta chain is from a study of beta chain features in type 1 diabetes. Study findings and constraints: Type 1 diabetes patients showed fewer insertions and more deletions at VDJ junctions. Significant though moderate, a shortening of TCRB CDR3s appeared in all four CD4+ subsets of Type 1 diabetes patients.

Germline lookup yields CDR1 LGHNT and CDR2 FRNRAP. The CDR3 contains 18 residues. Trimming shortened V by 0 bases and J by 0 bases, and 15 bases separated the two germline ends. Investigators reverse transcribed all isolated RNA, so they sequenced expressed TCRB transcripts. An average of about 3.5 million reads was obtained for naive, central memory and regulatory T cell samples. Data came from immunoSEQ multiplex PCR; TCRdb stores just in-frame clones and leaves some out. The top ten hold more than 0.095% of the sample, which has around 650,000 clones, around an eighth seen once. The table lists this clone with a few counts. Its antigen is unidentified. Blood was collected once per donor into heparin, averaging around 120 mL. CD45RO/CCR7/CD25/CD127/CD95/CD27 sorting isolated CD4+ naive, central memory, regulatory and stem cell-like memory cells.

The rearrangement links TRBV12-5 to TRBJ2-1; D is perhaps TRBD1 or TRBD2 (5 bases each). Sequencing was done on a sample of naive CD4+ T cells from blood. This TCR came from a man between 25 and 39 years old with type 1 diabetes. The CDR3 is CASGLVGDGIASYNEQFF. CDR3 DNA: TGTGCTAGTGGTTTGGTAGGGGACGGAATCGCCTCCTACAATGAGCAGTTCTTC.